This TCR beta chain was sequenced in a study of human T cells and chemical hapten exposure (dated by TCRdb to 2020 to 2022). Turning to the overall study: For sensitization, 2% DPC in acetone was applied to a roughly 2 cm by roughly 2 cm area of upper inner arm skin. Libraries were pooled for sequencing, and variation in per-sample TCR yields was attributed mainly to small differences in library volumes within the pool. Peripheral blood TCR repertoire changes were tracked in vivo in alopecia patients during primary and secondary sensitization to the hapten diphenylcyclopropenone (DPC). The mostly female patient cohort included alopecia areata with under or over 50% scalp involvement, alopecia totalis and alopecia universalis. Throughout the approximately 25-week study period, patients were also given weekly therapeutic DPC doses on the scalp. Blood for TCR sequencing was provided by twenty-nine alopecia patients at one to four time points (pre-sensitization, 2, 6 and 24 weeks). Blood samples were taken from patients before sensitization (week 0) and then at 2, 6 and about 24 weeks after DPC sensitization. Patch testing on the upper back used Finn chambers containing 0.01% DPC, with scoring done after 6 days according to International Contact Dermatitis Research Group standards. What the authors observed across the whole study: After repeated subsampling, the strength of the expansion versus patch-test correlation and the threshold at which it became significant changed. Alopecia, a presumed autoimmune disease, was present in all patients, so the immune response of the patients might differ from that of healthy individuals. Significantly more large CDR3 similarity clusters were formed by expanded TCRs than by pre-sensitization or healthy control sets, consistent with antigen-driven responses. DPC sensitization did not change how many TCRs were above 1 in 1000 frequency, and no evidence was found of alterations in global repertoire structure. The number of PT1 expanded TCRs positively correlated with patch test score, significant at thresholds 8, 16 and 32 but not 4.

A single count supports this clonotype. It has no known antigen specificity. No base quality information exists; no much larger clone differs at one position. Support from one read is weak. V loses 8 bases, J loses 4 bases, and the germline ends lie 15 bases apart. The CDR3 sequence holds 15 residues, the cysteine and phenylalanine included. Only the CDR3 region is kept as DNA, spanning 45 bases read in frame from base 1. Per the germline V gene, KGHSH is the CDR1 and LQKENI is the CDR2. This specimen's time point label, per the study, means: patch test 3, about 24 weeks after DPC sensitization. This specimen's treatment or condition label, interpreted: therapeutic diphenylcyclopropenone sensitization with weekly scalp DPC. At each patch-test visit, blood was drawn before the patch test was applied. Patients were considered eligible if aged 18 to 70, diagnosed with alopecia and deemed suitable for DPC therapy, and patients were excluded if pregnant. Total RNA was extracted from unfractionated whole blood collected in Tempus Blood RNA tubes.

Library preparation was by RACE. TCRdb lists the instrument as NextSeq 500. During library preparation, unique molecular identifiers were attached to individual cDNA molecules so that TCRs could be counted in a quantitative, reproducible way. From each blood RNA sample, both TCR alpha and TCR beta chains were sequenced. The original pipeline was this. A median of about 100,000 TCRs per sample was observed, with a range of 23,224 to 690,600. The Decombinator software suite was used to annotate V, J and CDR3 in the TCR reads. To make PS versus PT1 abundance plots, every sample was subsampled to the same number of TCRs (28,000). TCRs were defined as expanded if absent before sensitization and observed at least eight times at the 2-week time point. Using fastp at Q25 and MiXCR, TCRdb reprocessed the public reads and kept productive beta chains. All rows with the same CDR3 protein become a single entry with the most common DNA and genes. TCRdb's processing, not the study's, gives the V and J calls here. The sample contains tens of thousands of distinct CDR3 sequences, approximately 9.9% of them found a single time. The ten biggest clones cover 16% of the sample.

Source: whole blood, taken in connection with sensitization to the hapten diphenylcyclopropenone (DPC). The receptor was derived from a woman aged 40 to 55 with alopecia areata. Some clones in this sample may be carry-over from other donors' samples. The chain joins TRBV18 to TRBJ2-6, and possibly TRBD1, on 6 matching bases. This receptor has the CDR3 CASPEQGAGANVLTF. Here is the DNA: TGTGCCAGCCCAGAACAGGGTGCCGGGGCCAACGTCCTGACTTTC.